Each of the 13 T cell receptor beta chains below was sequenced from the same sample in a study of tumor and adjacent non-tumor tissue in lung cancer. This sample's RNA came from whole unsorted tissue. This non-tumor lung sample came from over 3 cm beyond the tumor edge. TCRbeta libraries were built with three rounds of nested PCR, modified from ARM-PCR. TCRdb fed the multiplex PCR reads into MiXCR, producing one record per CDR3 protein. This sample has 60,000 or so distinct CDR3 sequences, with roughly 57% found just once. The sequencing input was distant non-tumor lung tissue. The receptors here all came from a man between 65 and 85 years old with non-small cell lung cancer.

The chain recombines TRBV19 with TRBJ1-2; 9 nucleotides line up with TRBD1. The CDR3 consists of 15 residues. V was clipped by 5 bases and J by 4 bases; unmatched bases: 8. Germline V gene sequence: CDR1 LNHDA, CDR2 SQIVND (reference sequence). The CDR3: CASSARTGAGYGYTF. Here the CDR3 DNA reads TGTGCCAGTAGTGCTCGGACAGGGGCCGGCTATGGCTACACCTTC.

As for this clonotype: This may stem from a read error, because a much larger clone lies one nucleotide away. The chain links TRBV4-1 to TRBJ1-1; D unclear. Germline V gene sequence: CDR1 MGHRA, CDR2 YSYEKL. The CDR3 is made up of 15 amino acids. Here the CDR3 DNA reads TGCGCCGGCAGCCAAGTCCCGTCGTCGGGCACTGAAGCTTTCTTT. This gives the protein CAGSQVPSSGTEAFF.

A word on this clonotype: Since a much larger clone is just one base distant, this may be a read error. The CDR3 protein is CASSFQGQGYEQYF. The CDR3 DNA follows: TGTGCCAGCAGTTTCCAGGGACAGGGCTACGAGCAGTACTTC. This chain connects TRBV6-6 to TRBJ2-7, with TRBD1 matching over 9 bases. Germline-derived CDR1 and CDR2 are MNHNY and SVGAGI (reference sequence). V lost 4 bases, J lost 3 bases, and 4 bases stayed unmatched. The CDR3 spans 14 residues.

This clonotype was observed at least ten times. V usage is TRBV6-1 and J usage is TRBJ1-5, with 7 bases aligning to TRBD1. V shed 4 bases, J shed 0 bases, and the junction held 6 bases outside the gene matches. CDR1 and CDR2 (germline): MNHNS, SASEGT. The CDR3 runs 16 residues. CDR3 coding DNA: TGTGCCAGCAGTGTTAACAGGGGCTATAGCAATCAGCCCCAGCATTTT. Translation: CASSVNRGYSNQPQHF.

A remark on this clonotype: Being one base from a much bigger clone, this may be a read error. The CDR3 spells CASRPMQCGNTIYF. CDR3 bases: TGTGCCAGCAGGCCAATGCAGTGTGGAAACACCATATATTTT. V is TRBV6-5 and J is TRBJ1-3, with D unclear. The V end was cut by 6 bases, the J end by 3 bases, with 12 bases between. CDR3 size: 14 residues. Germline loops: CDR1 MNHEY, CDR2 SVGAGI.

A note on this clonotype: The CDR3 does not close with the conserved phenylalanine or tryptophan, likely indicating a read error. It is unclear where the CDR3 begins or ends on the DNA, so no DNA is shown, and the CDR3 is as TCRdb lists it. The rearrangement joins TRBV6-5 to TRBJ2-7. Including both end residues, the CDR3 is 11 amino acids long. From germline, CDR1 is MNHEY and CDR2 SVGAGI. This chain's CDR3 is CASSYSYGQYL.

A few counts support this clonotype. A read error may explain this, as a much larger clone is one base away. The DNA is omitted, as the CDR3 cannot be located on it reliably, and the CDR3 follows TCRdb's listing. The chain joins TRBV30 to TRBJ1-3; the D call in the table, TRBD1, was not verified against the DNA. The CDR3 spans 13 amino acids, including both terminal residues. Germline V CDR1 and CDR2: GTSNPN, SVGIG (reference sequence). CDR3 region: CAWSWGVGNTICF.

V is TRBV29-1 and J is TRBJ1-5, with a weak D call TRBD1 (6 bases). Per the germline V gene, CDR1 is SQVTM and CDR2 is ANQGSEA. The V gene lost 5 bases and the J gene lost 11 bases, with 22 bases spanning the gap. The CDR3 totals 14 residues. CDR3 protein: CSVTTTGARTAQHF. The CDR3 coding sequence is TGCAGCGTTACGACTACCGGGGCCCGGACAGCCCAGCATTTT.

The chain combines TRBV10-3 with TRBJ2-1, with D perhaps TRBD1 or TRBD2 (5 bases each). CDR1 and CDR2 (germline): ENHRY, SYGVKD. The CDR3 has 13 amino acids. CDR3: CVTWGGGMNKQFF. In nucleotides, the CDR3 is TGTGTCACTTGGGGCGGAGGAATGAATAAGCAGTTCTTC.

With respect to this clonotype: A junction boundary mismatches the germline segment, possibly from a read error. The chain joins TRBV24-1 to TRBJ2-3; the match to TRBD2 covers 8 bases. Germline CDR1 and CDR2: KGHDR and SFDVKD. CDR3 length: 16 amino acids. DNA for the CDR3: TGTGCCACCAGTACTCCTAGCGGGTCCAGAACAGATACGCAATATTTT. It is translated as CATSTPSGSRTDTQYF.

As for this clonotype: The germline gene is not matched at one end of the junction; a read error may be the cause. The V gene is TRBV11-2, the J gene TRBJ2-3, with TRBD2 as a possible D gene (6 bases). This CDR3 is built from 16 residues. Per the germline V gene, CDR1 is SGHAT and CDR2 is FQNNGV. The CDR3 sequence is CANSSLSGLSTDTQYF. The CDR3 DNA reads TGTGCCAACAGCTCCCTTAGCGGCCTTAGCACAGATACGCAATATTTT.

This clonotype appeared many times. V usage is TRBV4-1 and J usage is TRBJ1-4, with D tentatively TRBD1 (5 bases). This CDR3 region has 14 residues. Germline V gene data show CDR1 as MGHRA and CDR2 as YSYEKL. V lost 0 bases, J lost 13 bases, and 15 bases lay in between. CDR3 in amino acids: CASSQDRKGPALFF. Here the CDR3 DNA reads TGCGCCAGCAGCCAAGATCGAAAGGGGCCGGCACTGTTTTTT.

This clonotype has just a few counts. V gene TRBV7-9 combines with J gene TRBJ1-3; no clear D gene. Trimming pared 5 bases from V and 0 bases from J, leaving 8 bases between. This CDR3 spans 14 amino acids. Germline V gene data show CDR1 as SEHNR and CDR2 as FQNEAQ (reference sequence). CDR3 loop: CASSAPSSGNTIYF. The CDR3 DNA follows: TGTGCCAGCAGCGCACCTTCCTCTGGAAACACCATATATTTT.